The 27 T cell receptor beta chains below come from one sample, sequenced in a study of CD8 T cells in Susac syndrome. Random hexamers were used to reverse transcribe the RNA input (about 0.5 to 1 ug). TCRdb itself ran the immunoSEQ multiplex PCR reads through MiXCR, one entry per CDR3 protein. The sample yields roughly 100,000 distinct CDR3 sequences, 94% seen once. Sequencing was performed on CD8+ T cells from PBMCs. Source of these receptors: a human donor with Susac syndrome.

This chain connects TRBV7-6 to TRBJ2-7; tentative D call: TRBD2 (5 bases). Germline CDR1 reads SGHVS; CDR2 reads FNYEAQ. V was cut by 1 base and J by 0 bases, with 10 bases left in between. The CDR3 covers 15 residues. The DNA of the CDR3 is TGTGCCAGCAGCTTAGAGCCGGGAAGCTCCTACGAGCAGTACTTC. This sequence encodes CASSLEPGSSYEQYF.

The chain recombines TRBV29-1 with TRBJ2-7; TRBD1 matches 8 bases. The CDR3 runs 14 residues. V lost 7 bases, J lost 2 bases, and 10 bases stayed unmatched. Germline CDR1 and CDR2: SQVTM and ANQGSEA. CDR3: CSAIPQQGAYEQYF. The CDR3 DNA reads TGCAGCGCTATCCCCCAACAGGGGGCCTACGAGCAGTACTTC.

V gene TRBV9 combines with J gene TRBJ1-1, with D perhaps TRBD1 (5 bases). The length of the CDR3 is 11 residues. V gave up 5 bases and J gave up 6 bases, with 8 bases separating them. Germline lookup yields CDR1 SGDLS and CDR2 YYNGEE. The CDR3 nucleotides are TGTGCCAGCAGGGGGACGGCTGAAGCTTTCTTT. It is translated as CASRGTAEAFF. Full variable domain (missing parts from reference TRBV9 and TRBJ1-1): DSGVTQTPKHLITATGQRVTLRCSPRSGDLSVYWYQQSLDQGLQFLIQYYNGEERAKGNILERFSAQQFPDLHSELNLSSLELGDSALYFCASRGTAEAFFGQGTRLTVV.

This chain uses TRBV12-3 or TRBV12-4 with TRBJ2-1; 10 nucleotides match TRBD2. With 2 bases clipped from V and 9 bases from J, the junction kept 10 bases outside the gene matches. The CDR3 covers 16 residues. The CDR3 is CASSLLVAGGSGEQFF. In nucleotides, the CDR3 is TGTGCCAGCAGTTTACTGGTAGCGGGGGGATCAGGTGAGCAGTTCTTC.

This clonotype was found once. The V and J genes are TRBV7-3 and TRBJ2-1; the match to TRBD1 covers 12 bases. This CDR3 comprises 16 residues. J was trimmed by 4 bases and V by 1 base; bases with no gene match: 2. CDR1 is SGHTA, CDR2 FQGTGA, per germline. The CDR3 DNA reads TGTGCCAGCAGCTTAAGGGACAGGGGGCCTTACAATGAGCAGTTCTTC. Its protein is CASSLRDRGPYNEQFF.

J is TRBJ1-1 and V is TRBV29-1, with TRBD1 matching over 9 bases. J lost 6 bases, V lost 7 bases, and 9 bases had no gene match. The CDR3 spans 13 residues. The germline V gene encodes CDR1 SQVTM and CDR2 ANQGSEA. The CDR3 sequence: CSGTPGQGSEAFF. CDR3 coding DNA: TGCAGCGGCACGCCGGGACAGGGTTCTGAAGCTTTCTTT.

The rearrangement joins TRBV18 to TRBJ2-1; 7 nucleotides line up with TRBD2. This CDR3 is built from 11 residues. Germline CDR1 reads KGHSH; CDR2 reads LQKENI. With V trimmed by 8 bases and J by 8 bases, 3 bases remained unmatched. The CDR3 sequence: CASTRGDEQFF. As DNA, the CDR3 is TGTGCCAGCACTCGGGGGGATGAGCAGTTCTTC.

CDR3 region: CASSTDGSSYNEQFF. The CDR3 coding sequence is TGTGCCAGCAGCACAGACGGGAGCTCCTACAATGAGCAGTTCTTC. The V gene is TRBV9, the J gene TRBJ2-1; a possible D gene is TRBD2 (6 bases). The CDR3 runs 15 residues. Germline-derived CDR1 and CDR2 are SGDLS and YYNGEE. V was shortened by 4 bases and J by 0 bases, with 11 bases between the two germline ends.

This sequence joins TRBV12-3 or TRBV12-4 and TRBJ2-5, with D unclear. The CDR3 totals 14 residues. V shed 3 bases and J shed 2 bases, with 10 bases lying between them. In nucleotides, the CDR3 is TGTGCCAGCAGTTTTCCTCACATGCAAGAGACCCAGTACTTC. Its protein is CASSFPHMQETQYF.

The chain is built from TRBV3-1 and TRBJ1-6; D remains ambiguous. This CDR3 is 16 amino acids long. V was shortened by 5 bases and J by 0 bases, with 11 bases between the two germline ends. The germline V gene has CDR1 LGHDT and CDR2 YNNKEL (reference sequence). CDR3 nucleotide sequence: TGTGCCAGCAGCTTGGGGAGTAGCTCCTATAATTCACCCCTCCACTTT. It yields the protein CASSLGSSSYNSPLHF.

This clonotype appeared once. The J gene is TRBJ1-5, the V gene TRBV7-8; the match to TRBD1 covers 8 bases. V gave up 5 bases and J gave up 7 bases; unmatched junction bases: 7. The CDR3 is made up of 14 amino acids. Germline lookup yields CDR1 SGHVS and CDR2 FQNEAQ. The CDR3 loop reads CASSPGTGPQPQHF. CDR3 nucleotide sequence: TGTGCCAGCAGCCCCGGGACAGGACCCCAGCCCCAGCATTTT.

The chain joins TRBV20-1 to TRBJ2-7; tentatively, D is TRBD1 or TRBD2 (7 bases each). From germline, CDR1 is DFQATT and CDR2 SNEGSKA (reference sequence). V was shortened by 3 bases and J by 3 bases, with 18 bases between the two germline ends. The CDR3 loop spans 15 amino acids. CDR3 amino acids: CSARGGTDNYYEQYF. CDR3 nucleotide sequence: TGCAGTGCTAGGGGAGGGACAGACAATTACTACGAGCAGTACTTC.

The genes are TRBV19 and TRBJ1-4, with D possibly being TRBD1 (5 bases). V gave up 2 bases and J gave up 5 bases, with 9 bases separating them. This CDR3 has 14 residues. Germline CDR1 and CDR2: LNHDA and SQIVND (reference sequence). The CDR3 protein is CASSIWGRNEKLFF. In DNA, the CDR3 is TGTGCCAGTAGTATATGGGGCAGAAATGAAAAACTGTTTTTT. Combining the CDR3 with reference TRBV19 and TRBJ1-4 gives the whole variable domain DGGITQSPKYLFRKEGQNVTLSCEQNLNHDAMYWYRQDPGQGLRLIYYSQIVNDFQKGDIAEGYSVSREKKESFPLTVTSAQKNPTAFYLCASSIWGRNEKLFFGSGTQLSVL.

V gene TRBV3-1 combines with J gene TRBJ2-5, with 8 bases aligning to TRBD2. The junction had 3 bases not matched to a gene; V was cut back by 1 base and J by 2 bases. Germline CDR1 and CDR2: LGHDT and YNNKEL (reference sequence). CDR3 size: 15 residues. The CDR3 reads CASSQGVAGQETQYF. CDR3 coding DNA: TGTGCCAGCAGCCAAGGCGTAGCGGGGCAAGAGACCCAGTACTTC.

This clonotype was found once. The gene calls are TRBV5-6 and TRBJ1-1; the D gene is possibly TRBD1 (6 bases). CDR1 SGHDT and CDR2 YYEEEE come from the germline V gene. The V gene lost 5 bases and the J gene lost 5 bases, with 13 bases spanning the gap. The CDR3 contains 13 residues. The CDR3 DNA is TGTGCCAGCAGAGAGACAGGTGGGACTGAAGCTTTCTTT. Its protein product is CASRETGGTEAFF.

The V call is TRBV20-1, the J call TRBJ2-7; D not certain. Per germline, CDR1 DFQATT and CDR2 SNEGSKA (reference sequence). The CDR3 has 13 residues. Trimming removed 4 bases at V and 2 bases at J, with 12 bases between. CDR3 amino acids: CSAMTTQTYEQYF. In nucleotides, the CDR3 is TGCAGTGCTATGACAACCCAAACCTACGAGCAGTACTTC.

The V call is TRBV3-1, the J call TRBJ2-7; 7 positions match TRBD1. Losses at the gene ends were 0 bases for V and 3 bases for J; bases not matched to a gene: 5. This CDR3 has 15 amino acids. Germline CDR1 is LGHDT and CDR2 is YNNKEL (reference sequence). CDR3 residues: CASSQDGRGIYEQYF. In nucleotides, the CDR3 is TGTGCCAGCAGCCAAGATGGCAGGGGGATCTACGAGCAGTACTTC.

In regard to this clonotype: The junction shows a germline mismatch at one end, possibly a read error. V usage is TRBV12-5 and J usage is TRBJ1-1; a possible D gene is TRBD1 (6 bases). CDR1 is LGHNT and CDR2 is FRNRAP in the germline V gene. The CDR3 spans 16 residues. CDR3 protein: CASVLVGGQMNTEAFF. CDR3 nucleotide sequence: TGTGCTAGTGTTTTGGTAGGGGGACAAATGAACACTGAAGCTTTCTTT.

The rearrangement joins TRBV5-4 to TRBJ1-1, with D uncertain. Trimming shortened V by 2 bases and J by 1 base, and 6 bases separated the two germline ends. From germline, CDR1 is SGHNT and CDR2 YYREEE (reference sequence). CDR3 size: 13 residues. CDR3 in DNA: TGTGCCAGCAGCTTCCCAGCGAACACTGAAGCTTTCTTT. Its translation is CASSFPANTEAFF. Full variable domain (remainder filled in from reference TRBV5-4 and TRBJ1-1): ETGVTQSPTHLIKTRGQQVTLRCSSQSGHNTVSWYQQALGQGPQFIFQYYREEENGRGNFPPRFSGLQFPNYSSELNVNALELDDSALYLCASSFPANTEAFFGQGTRLTVV.

The genes are TRBV5-6 and TRBJ2-5; no definite D call. V was pared by 3 bases and J by 4 bases, with 13 bases between. The germline gives CDR1 SGHDT, CDR2 YYEEEE. CDR3 length: 14 amino acids. In nucleotides, the CDR3 is TGTGCCAGCAGCTCCCCCTCTAGAGGAGAGACCCAGTACTTC. Encoded protein: CASSSPSRGETQYF.

The V call is TRBV12-3 or TRBV12-4, the J call TRBJ2-5, with unresolved D. The CDR3 spans 12 residues. The V and J ends lost 7 bases and 0 bases respectively, with 6 bases between them. The CDR3 DNA sequence: TGTGCCAGCATGAGGTACCAAGAGACCCAGTACTTC. Protein sequence: CASMRYQETQYF.

V is TRBV2 and J is TRBJ2-7; D might be TRBD2 (5 bases). This CDR3 is 12 amino acids long. The germline V gene has CDR1 SNHLY and CDR2 FYNNEI. Deletions cut 8 bases from V and 0 bases from J, with 8 bases between. The CDR3 nucleotides are TGTGCCAGCCTGGACTCCTCCTACGAGCAGTACTTC. Translated, it gives CASLDSSYEQYF.

The CDR3 DNA sequence: TGTGCCAGCAGCGGGGGGACAGGGCAAGAGAATGAGCAGTTCTTC. Translated: CASSGGTGQENEQFF. The chain links TRBV9 to TRBJ2-1, with 9 positions matching TRBD1. V lost 3 bases to trimming and J lost 7 bases; unmatched junction nucleotides: 8. Per germline, CDR1 SGDLS and CDR2 YYNGEE. The CDR3 totals 15 residues. The full variable domain, its missing parts supplied by reference TRBV9 and TRBJ2-1, is DSGVTQTPKHLITATGQRVTLRCSPRSGDLSVYWYQQSLDQGLQFLIQYYNGEERAKGNILERFSAQQFPDLHSELNLSSLELGDSALYFCASSGGTGQENEQFFGPGTRLTVL.

The chain uses TRBV6-5 and TRBJ1-1; unclear D gene. V dropped 3 bases and J dropped 1 base, with 6 bases sitting between them. The CDR3 has 13 residues. CDR1 is MNHEY and CDR2 is SVGAGI in the germline V gene. The DNA for the CDR3 is TGTGCCAGCAGTTATGGTTCGAACACTGAAGCTTTCTTT. Amino acid sequence: CASSYGSNTEAFF.

The chain employs TRBV29-1 and TRBJ1-1, with 7 bases identical to TRBD1. CDR1 is SQVTM and CDR2 is ANQGSEA in the germline V gene. Trimming removed 4 bases from V and 1 base from J; junction bases left unmatched: 6. CDR3 length: 14 residues. For the CDR3, the DNA is TGCAGCGTTGGCGACAGGGTGGAGAACACTGAAGCTTTCTTT. This encodes CSVGDRVENTEAFF.

The chain carries TRBV5-4 and TRBJ2-2; the match to TRBD2 covers 12 bases. The J segment lost 4 bases and the V segment lost 4 bases, leaving 5 bases of the junction unmatched. CDR3 length: 16 residues. The V gene's germline CDR1 is SGHNT and CDR2 YYREEE (reference sequence). CDR3 nucleotide sequence: TGTGCCAGCAGCGCTAGCGGGGGGGCGAGCACCGGGGAGCTGTTTTTT. Translating gives CASSASGGASTGELFF.

The chain links TRBV12-3 or TRBV12-4 to TRBJ2-7; tentatively, D is TRBD1 (6 bases). This CDR3 has 12 amino acids. Trimming removed 5 bases at V and 5 bases at J, with 10 bases between. CDR3 residues: CASSPQGNEQYF. The CDR3 nucleotides read TGTGCCAGCAGTCCACAGGGAAACGAGCAGTACTTC.